This T cell receptor (beta chain) was recovered during a study of technical replicates of blood from a few donors. Generated by immunoSEQ multiplex PCR, the TCRdb table keeps only in-frame clones and is missing some. The sample includes just over 80,000 clones, 96% of them seen just once. With 1 base removed from V and 0 bases from J, the gap between germline ends came to 19 bases. Looked up from germline, CDR1 is SGHVS and CDR2 is FNYEAQ. The CDR3 has 19 amino acids. The chain recombines TRBV7-6 with TRBJ1-5; D is uncertain. The specimen was T cells isolated from PBMCs. The source is a human donor in good health. The CDR3 sequence: CASSLVGGLGPSSNQPQHF. DNA for the CDR3: TGTGCCAGCAGCTTAGTTGGAGGACTAGGACCTAGTAGCAATCAGCCCCAGCATTTT.